In this sample, the clone carrying this TCR beta chain turned up a few times. What it binds is unknown. Looked up from germline, CDR1 is SGHVS and CDR2 is FNYEAQ. The CDR3 consists of 12 residues. V was clipped by 3 bases and J by 6 bases, with 5 bases between them. TCRdb analysed the reads with MiXCR anew, one entry per CDR3 protein. The sample records nearly 700,000 distinct CDR3 sequences, 33% being singletons. The data derive from a study of T cell repertoires in cytomegalovirus infection. Study-level information: Public TCR beta signature analysis indicated the presence of both CMV infection and matching HLA type.

The TCR comes from a human donor in good health (CMV status not recorded). Some clones in this sample may be carry-over from other donors' samples. The sequencing here drew on cultured PBMCs, taken from culture after CMV antigen stimulation. The rearrangement links TRBV7-6 to TRBJ2-2, with unresolved D. The CDR3 reads CASSFLAGELFF. The CDR3 nucleotides read TGTGCCAGCAGCTTCCTTGCCGGGGAGCTGTTTTTT.